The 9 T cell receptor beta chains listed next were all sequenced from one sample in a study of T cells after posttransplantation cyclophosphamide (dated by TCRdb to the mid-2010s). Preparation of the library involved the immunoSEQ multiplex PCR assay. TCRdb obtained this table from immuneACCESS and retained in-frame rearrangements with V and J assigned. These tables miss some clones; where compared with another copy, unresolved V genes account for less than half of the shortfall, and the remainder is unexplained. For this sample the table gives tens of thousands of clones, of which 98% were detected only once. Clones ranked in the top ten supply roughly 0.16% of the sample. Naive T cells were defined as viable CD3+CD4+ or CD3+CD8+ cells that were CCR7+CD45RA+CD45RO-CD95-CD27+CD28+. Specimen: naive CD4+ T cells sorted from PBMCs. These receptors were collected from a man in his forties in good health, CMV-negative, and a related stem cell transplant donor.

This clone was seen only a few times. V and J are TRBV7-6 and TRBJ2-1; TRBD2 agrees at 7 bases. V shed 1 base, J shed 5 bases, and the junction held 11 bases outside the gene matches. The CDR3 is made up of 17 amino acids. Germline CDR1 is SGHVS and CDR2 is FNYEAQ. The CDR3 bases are TGTGCCAGCAGCTTAGTTTTCGGGAGGAACCCCGACAATGAGCAGTTCTTC. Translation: CASSLVFGRNPDNEQFF.

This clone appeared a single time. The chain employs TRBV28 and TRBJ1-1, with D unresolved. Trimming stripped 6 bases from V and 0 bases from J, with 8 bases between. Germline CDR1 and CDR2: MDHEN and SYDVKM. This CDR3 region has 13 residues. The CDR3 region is CASRNFLNTEAFF. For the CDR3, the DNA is TGTGCCAGCAGAAACTTTTTGAACACTGAAGCTTTCTTT.

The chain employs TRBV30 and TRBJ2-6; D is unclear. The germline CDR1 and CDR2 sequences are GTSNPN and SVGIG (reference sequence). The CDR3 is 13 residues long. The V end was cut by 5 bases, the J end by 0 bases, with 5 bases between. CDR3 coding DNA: TGTGCCTGGGTGGCCTCTGGGGCCAACGTCCTGACTTTC. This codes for CAWVASGANVLTF.

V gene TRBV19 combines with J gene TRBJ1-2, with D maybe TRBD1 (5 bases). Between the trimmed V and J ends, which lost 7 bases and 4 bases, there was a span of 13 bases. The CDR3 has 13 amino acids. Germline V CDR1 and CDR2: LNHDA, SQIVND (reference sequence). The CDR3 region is CASTPTVSYGYTF. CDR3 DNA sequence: TGTGCCAGTACCCCGACAGTCTCCTATGGCTACACCTTC.

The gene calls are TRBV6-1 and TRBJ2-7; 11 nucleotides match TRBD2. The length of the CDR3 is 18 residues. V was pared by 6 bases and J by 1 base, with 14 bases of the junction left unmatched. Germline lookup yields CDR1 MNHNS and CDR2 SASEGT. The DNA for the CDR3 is TGTGCCAGCAGCGAACGGACACCGACTAGCGGGGAGTCCTACGAGCAGTACTTC. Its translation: CASSERTPTSGESYEQYF.

The CDR3 DNA follows: TGTGCCAGCAGCCCAGGCGGGGCCGACTATGGCTACACCTTC. Amino acid sequence: CASSPGGADYGYTF. The chain carries TRBV5-4 and TRBJ1-2, with D perhaps TRBD1 (5 bases). The germline V and J ends were trimmed by 4 bases and 3 bases, with 13 bases remaining between them. This CDR3 comprises 14 residues. The V gene's germline CDR1 is SGHNT and CDR2 YYREEE (reference sequence).

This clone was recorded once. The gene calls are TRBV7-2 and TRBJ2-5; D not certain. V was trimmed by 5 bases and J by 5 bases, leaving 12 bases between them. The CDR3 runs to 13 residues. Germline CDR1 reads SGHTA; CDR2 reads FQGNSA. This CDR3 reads CASSPYVQETQYF. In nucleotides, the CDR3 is TGTGCCAGCAGCCCATATGTACAGGAGACCCAGTACTTC.

CDR3: CASSLAGTGVGYTF. The CDR3 DNA reads as TGTGCCAGCAGCTTAGCCGGGACAGGGGTCGGCTACACCTTC. The V gene is TRBV7-2, the J gene TRBJ1-2; TRBD1 agrees at 10 bases. The germline V gene has CDR1 SGHTA and CDR2 FQGNSA. This CDR3 region has 14 residues. Trimming took 0 bases from V and 8 from J; bases not matched to a gene: 3.

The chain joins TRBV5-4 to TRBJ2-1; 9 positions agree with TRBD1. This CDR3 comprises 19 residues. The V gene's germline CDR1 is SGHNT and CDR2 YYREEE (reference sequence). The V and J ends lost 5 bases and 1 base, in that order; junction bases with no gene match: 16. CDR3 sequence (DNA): TGTGCCAGCAGATCCGGGACAGGGCCTCCAGCGAGTTCCTACAATGAGCAGTTCTTC. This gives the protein CASRSGTGPPASSYNEQFF.